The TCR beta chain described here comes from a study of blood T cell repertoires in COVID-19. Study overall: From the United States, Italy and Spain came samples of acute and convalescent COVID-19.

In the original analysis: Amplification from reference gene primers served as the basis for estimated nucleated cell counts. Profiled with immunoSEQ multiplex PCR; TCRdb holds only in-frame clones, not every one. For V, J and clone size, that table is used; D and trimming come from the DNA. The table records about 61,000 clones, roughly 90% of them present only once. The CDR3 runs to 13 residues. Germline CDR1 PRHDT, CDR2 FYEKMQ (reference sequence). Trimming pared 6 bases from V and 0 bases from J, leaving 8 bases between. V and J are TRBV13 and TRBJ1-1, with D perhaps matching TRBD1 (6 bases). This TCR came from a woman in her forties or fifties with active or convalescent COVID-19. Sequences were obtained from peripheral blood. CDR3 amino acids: CASRRGMNTEAFF. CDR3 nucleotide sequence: TGTGCCAGCAGAAGGGGGATGAACACTGAAGCTTTCTTT.